This T cell receptor (beta chain) was captured by sequencing in a study of T cell responses to AZD1222 COVID-19 vaccine. Turning to the study itself: Second doses were pooled across both intervals (about 4 or about 12 weeks).

Germline V gene lookup returns CDR1 SGDLS and CDR2 YYNGEE. Trimming removed 3 bases at V and 11 bases at J, with 21 bases between. CDR3 size: 14 residues. Notes on the study in general: Increased Spike-specific TCR breadth and depth were observed after two AZD1222 doses. Seropositive status at baseline applied to only a handful of AZD1222 recipients. Spike regions recognized by vaccine-associated CD4 TCRs spanned the protein, led by 160-218 and 743-854.

The assay was immunoSEQ multiplex PCR, and TCRdb's table has in-frame clones only and misses some. The sample comprises 120,000 or so clones, 80% to 95% of which are singletons, and 0.8% to 1.1% rests with the top ten. Concerning this clone itself: The antigen remains unidentified.

This rearrangement joins TRBV9 to TRBJ2-7; weak D call: TRBD1 (6 bases). The source material was peripheral blood, sampled on day 0 of AZD1222 vaccination. The receptor was derived from an adult in good health. CDR3 in DNA: TGTGCCAGCAGCGCCCGGGACACTCCATTTCGAAAGTACTTC. It yields the protein CASSARDTPFRKYF.